The 2 T cell receptor beta chains below were found in one sample sequenced in a study of T cells in Graves' hyperthyroidism and ophthalmopathy. Researchers amplified the TCR beta CDR3 regions from RNA transcripts. When the TCR CDR3 underwent first-round RT-PCR, the HTBI primer set was used. TCRdb independently ran MiXCR on the multiplex PCR reads; one entry per CDR3 protein. Of a few hundred thousand distinct CDR3 sequences detected, around 42% appear once; the ten largest clones hold 8.2%. The sequenced sample was peripheral blood or thyroid tissue (not recorded which). These receptors came from a woman aged 18-29 years with Graves' hyperthyroidism.

This clonotype was picked up a small number of times. Sequence at one end of the junction differs from germline and may be a read error. The chain recombines TRBV2 with TRBJ2-5; D assignment may be TRBD1 or TRBD2 (6 bases each). There are 14 residues in the CDR3. Per the germline V gene, CDR1 is SNHLY and CDR2 is FYNNEI. CDR3 nucleotides: TGTGCCACCAGTGACTCCGGGGGCGGGGAGACCCAGTACTTC. It translates to CATSDSGGGETQYF.

The chain joins TRBV7-2 to TRBJ2-2; weak D call: TRBD2 (5 bases). Trimming left V 2 bases short and J 7 bases short, with 14 bases between. CDR3 length: 15 amino acids. Germline V gene data show CDR1 as SGHTA and CDR2 as FQGNSA. The CDR3 region has the DNA TGTGCCAGCAGCTTAATCTGGGGTCGGGGCGGGGAGCTGTTTTTT. It is translated as CASSLIWGRGGELFF.